The present T cell receptor (beta chain) was sequenced within a study of T cells in localized non-small cell lung cancer. General study results and limits: Adjacent lung tissue had a median about 52 of the top 100 clones found in the tumor. Uninvolved adjacent lung, not tumor, had the highest T cell clonality. It remains possible that heterogeneity exists, since only one tumor region was sequenced.

The germline V gene encodes CDR1 SNHLY and CDR2 FYNNEI. V gave up 4 bases and J gave up 6 bases, with 13 bases separating them. This CDR3 has 13 residues. On this clone itself: As yet, its antigen is unknown.

Sequencing was performed with immunoSEQ multiplex PCR; in TCRdb, only in-frame clones are kept and a portion is missing. The profile covers about 76,000 clones, with roughly 80% appearing a single time and 1.3% taken by the ten largest. The chain combines TRBV2 with TRBJ2-7; D remains ambiguous. This TCR derives from an older female donor with stage I lung adenocarcinoma. The specimen was peripheral blood, collected before any cancer treatment. The CDR3 spells CASSVARLTEQYF. CDR3 in DNA: TGTGCCAGCAGTGTTGCCAGGCTTACCGAGCAGTACTTC.